The 24 T cell receptor beta chains in this list originate from one sample, sequenced in a study of technical replicates of blood from a few donors. Measured with immunoSEQ multiplex PCR; TCRdb has only the in-frame clones, and not every one. Among about 70,000 clones listed, 92% were seen once. The sample consisted of T cells isolated from PBMCs. Receptor source: a human donor in good health.

The rearrangement uses TRBV4-3 and TRBJ2-3; D remains ambiguous. The CDR3 extends over 17 amino acids. The V gene's germline CDR1 is LGHNA and CDR2 YSLEER. V gave up 0 bases and J gave up 2 bases, with 15 bases separating them. In DNA form, the CDR3 reads TGCGCCAGCAGCCAAGATGGCAGCGCCTTGTTCACAGATACGCAGTATTTT. Protein: CASSQDGSALFTDTQYF.

This clone was detected only a few times. This rearrangement joins TRBV6-5 to TRBJ1-1; D call uncertain. Germline V lookup: CDR1 MNHEY, CDR2 SVGAGI. CDR3 length equals 13 residues. V was cut by 0 bases and J by 5 bases, with 7 bases left in between. This CDR3 reads CASSYSSRTEAFF. CDR3 coding DNA: TGTGCCAGCAGTTACTCCTCGAGAACTGAAGCTTTCTTT.

The gene calls are TRBV19 and TRBJ2-3; 7 bases fit TRBD2. CDR3 size: 16 residues. CDR1 and CDR2 from the germline V gene are LNHDA and SQIVND (reference sequence). The junction had 17 bases not matched to a gene; V was cut back by 6 bases and J by 8 bases. The DNA for the CDR3 is TGTGCCAGTAGCCCCGTTGGTGGCGGGAGTTTCGGTACGCAGTATTTT. It specifies CASSPVGGGSFGTQYF.

CDR3 nucleotide sequence: TGTGCCAGCACCTTCGACAGAGCTAACACCGGGGAGCTGTTTTTT. Amino acid sequence: CASTFDRANTGELFF. J is TRBJ2-2 and V is TRBV28, with D tentatively TRBD1 (5 bases). Trimming removed 7 bases from V and 2 bases from J, with 14 bases in between. This CDR3 is built from 15 residues. Germline V gene data show CDR1 as MDHEN and CDR2 as SYDVKM.

The chain couples TRBV13 to TRBJ2-7, with D possibly being TRBD2 (5 bases). This CDR3 spans 12 amino acids. Germline assignment: CDR1 PRHDT and CDR2 FYEKMQ (reference sequence). V lost 5 bases, J lost 4 bases, and 9 bases lay in between. This CDR3 is CASSRSGYEQYF. In nucleotides, the CDR3 is TGTGCCAGCAGCCGAAGCGGATACGAGCAGTACTTC.

This chain links TRBV28 with TRBJ1-5, with TRBD1 matching 9 bases. J lost 5 bases, V lost 8 bases, and 22 bases had no gene match. The germline V gene has CDR1 MDHEN and CDR2 SYDVKM. This CDR3 comprises 19 residues. CDR3 nucleotide sequence: TGTGCCAGCTGTTACGATCCGGGACAGGGATTTGTTTCGGATCAGCCCCAGCATTTT. Amino acid sequence: CASCYDPGQGFVSDQPQHF.

The gene calls are TRBV30 and TRBJ2-2; D possibly corresponds to TRBD1 (6 bases). The CDR3 is made up of 14 amino acids. The ends were cut back, 6 bases at V and 4 bases at J, with 15 bases in the middle. The V gene's germline CDR1 is GTSNPN and CDR2 SVGIG (reference sequence). CDR3 DNA sequence: TGTGCCTGCAGGGACATAGCTCTCACCGGGGAGCTGTTTTTT. This sequence encodes CACRDIALTGELFF. Based on the CDR3 plus reference TRBV30 and TRBJ2-2, the full variable domain is SQTIHQWPATLVQPVGSPLSLECTVEGTSNPNLYWYRQAAGRGLQLLFYSVGIGQISSEVPQNLSASRPQDRQFILSSKKLLLSDSGFYLCACRDIALTGELFFGEGSRLTVL.

The chain joins TRBV19 to TRBJ2-3, with 11 bases aligning to TRBD2. This CDR3 has 15 amino acids. Losses at the gene ends were 7 bases for V and 1 base for J; bases not matched to a gene: 4. CDR1 LNHDA and CDR2 SQIVND come from the germline V gene (reference sequence). Here the CDR3 DNA reads TGTGCCAGTAATAGCGGGAGGGCAGGCACAGATACGCAGTATTTT. Encoded protein: CASNSGRAGTDTQYF.

This sequence joins TRBV27 and TRBJ2-7; possibly TRBD1 for D (6 bases). The V end was cut by 2 bases, the J end by 2 bases, with 13 bases between. The germline V gene encodes CDR1 MNHEY and CDR2 SMNVEV (reference sequence). CDR3 size: 15 residues. In DNA form, the CDR3 reads TGTGCCAGCAGTTTAACCAGGGGTATTACCTACGAGCAGTACTTC. Translating it yields CASSLTRGITYEQYF.

This sequence joins TRBV30 and TRBJ1-1; possible D gene TRBD1, 5 bases. V gave up 3 bases and J gave up 4 bases, with 12 bases separating them. Per the germline V gene, CDR1 is GTSNPN and CDR2 is SVGIG (reference sequence). The CDR3 is made up of 13 amino acids. The CDR3 sequence: CAWSGGGITEAFF. DNA of the CDR3: TGTGCCTGGAGCGGGGGAGGGATCACTGAAGCTTTCTTT.

J is TRBJ2-3 and V is TRBV5-4, with TRBD2 identical over 10 bases. Germline-derived CDR1 and CDR2 are SGHNT and YYREEE (reference sequence). This CDR3 is built from 17 residues. V was clipped by 1 base and J by 3 bases; unmatched bases: 8. The CDR3 DNA sequence: TGTGCCAGCAGCTTGATCTTCAGCGGGAGGGCAACAGATACGCAGTATTTT. As protein: CASSLIFSGRATDTQYF. The full variable domain, in which reference TRBV5-4 and TRBJ2-3 provide the parts outside the CDR3, is ETGVTQSPTHLIKTRGQQVTLRCSSQSGHNTVSWYQQALGQGPQFIFQYYREEENGRGNFPPRFSGLQFPNYSSELNVNALELDDSALYLCASSLIFSGRATDTQYFGPGTRLTVL.

This chain joins TRBV9 and TRBJ2-3; D is unresolved. Deletions cut 0 bases from V and 5 bases from J, with 7 bases between. This CDR3 has 13 amino acids. Germline-derived CDR1 and CDR2 are SGDLS and YYNGEE. CDR3 coding DNA: TGTGCCAGCAGCGTAGATTTTAGAGATACGCAGTATTTT. This gives the protein CASSVDFRDTQYF.

This clone has only a few counts. The chain links TRBV7-9 to TRBJ1-4, with TRBD1 as a possible D gene (6 bases). CDR3 length equals 14 residues. With 3 bases removed from V and 7 bases from J, the gap between germline ends came to 12 bases. Germline V lookup: CDR1 SEHNR, CDR2 FQNEAQ (reference sequence). CDR3 nucleotide sequence: TGTGCCAGCAGCTTGAACACAGGGAGTGAAAAACTGTTTTTT. It codes for CASSLNTGSEKLFF.

This clone was observed a handful of times. The J gene is TRBJ1-1, the V gene TRBV13, with D uncertain. The germline CDR1 and CDR2 sequences are PRHDT and FYEKMQ (reference sequence). This CDR3 comprises 12 residues. The V and J ends lost 10 bases and 0 bases respectively, with 9 bases between them. The CDR3 DNA is TGTGCCAATCACGACTTGAACACTGAAGCTTTCTTT. Protein product: CANHDLNTEAFF.

The chain uses TRBV7-5 and TRBJ2-7; TRBD2, the table's D call, lacks a check against the DNA. TRBV7-5 is termed a pseudogene. The CDR3 is 16 residues long. Here the CDR3 DNA reads TGTGCCAGTAGTCTAAGTCCTAGCGGGTCAACCTACGAGCAGTACTTC. Its protein product is CASSLSPSGSTYEQYF.

The chain recombines TRBV11-2 with TRBJ2-1, with D hard to call. The CDR3 loop spans 15 amino acids. CDR1 SGHAT and CDR2 FQNNGV come from the germline V gene. Trimming removed 0 bases from V and 6 bases from J, with 12 bases in between. The CDR3 region is CASSLDLYVANEQFF. Written as DNA, the CDR3 is TGTGCCAGCAGCTTAGACCTGTACGTGGCCAATGAGCAGTTCTTC. Looking up the rest from reference TRBV11-2 and TRBJ2-1 gives the full variable domain: EAGVAQSPRYKIIEKRQSVAFWCNPISGHATLYWYQQILGQGPKLLIQFQNNGVVDDSQLPKDRFSAERLKGVDSTLKIQPAKLEDSAVYLCASSLDLYVANEQFFGPGTRLTVL.

This clone was seen just once. The V call is TRBV4-1, the J call TRBJ1-5, with D possibly being TRBD1 (5 bases). The V gene lost 4 bases and the J gene lost 5 bases, with 9 bases spanning the gap. Germline V gives CDR1 MGHRA, CDR2 YSYEKL. The CDR3 contains 13 residues. The CDR3 bases are TGCGCCAGCAGCCCCCGGGGGGATCAGCCCCAGCATTTT. Its protein is CASSPRGDQPQHF.

V usage is TRBV10-2 and J usage is TRBJ2-1, with 8 positions matching TRBD2. The CDR3 is 16 amino acids. Germline CDR1 reads WSHSY; CDR2 reads SAAADI. J lost 6 bases, V lost 0 bases, and 7 bases had no gene match. The DNA of the CDR3 is TGCGCCAGCAGTGAGTCGATAGCGGGAAGTTTCAATGAGCAGTTCTTC. Residues: CASSESIAGSFNEQFF.

This chain links TRBV19 with TRBJ1-1; D unresolved. The V gene's germline CDR1 is LNHDA and CDR2 SQIVND (reference sequence). The CDR3 contains 11 residues. V lost 9 bases and J 5 bases, leaving 10 bases between the germline ends. CDR3 in amino acids: CASGLRTEAFF. The CDR3 DNA is TGTGCCAGCGGCCTGAGGACTGAAGCTTTCTTT.

This chain links TRBV2 with TRBJ1-2, with a tentative D call TRBD1 (6 bases). This CDR3 spans 14 amino acids. Trimming left V 8 bases short and J 3 bases short, with 16 bases between. CDR1 SNHLY and CDR2 FYNNEI come from the germline V gene. In nucleotides, the CDR3 is TGTGCCAGCCAGTATGTCAGGGGCGACTATGGCTACACCTTC. Translating gives CASQYVRGDYGYTF.

The J gene is TRBJ2-7, the V gene TRBV6-1; D remains ambiguous. Germline CDR1 and CDR2: MNHNS and SASEGT. Deletions cut 4 bases from V and 5 bases from J, with 9 bases between. The CDR3 is 12 amino acids. The CDR3 spells CASSGSFHEQYF. The CDR3 DNA sequence: TGTGCCAGCAGTGGGAGCTTTCACGAGCAGTACTTC.

This chain links TRBV19 with TRBJ1-1; 12 positions match TRBD1. V was clipped by 4 bases and J by 0 bases; unmatched bases: 15. Germline V gene sequence: CDR1 LNHDA, CDR2 SQIVND (reference sequence). The CDR3 consists of 20 residues. In DNA form, the CDR3 reads TGTGCCAGTAGTACCGGGACAGGGGGCAGTATCTTCTCTCTGAACACTGAAGCTTTCTTT. This sequence encodes CASSTGTGGSIFSLNTEAFF.

The V gene is TRBV2, the J gene TRBJ2-1, with unresolved D. CDR3 length: 14 residues. Trimming cost V 8 bases and J 0 bases, with 11 bases left between them. Germline loops: CDR1 SNHLY, CDR2 FYNNEI. The CDR3 is CASSPQISYNEQFF. The CDR3 DNA is TGTGCCAGCTCCCCACAGATCTCCTACAATGAGCAGTTCTTC. The full variable domain, in which reference TRBV2 and TRBJ2-1 provide the parts outside the CDR3, is EPEVTQTPSHQVTQMGQEVILRCVPISNHLYFYWYRQILGQKVEFLVSFYNNEISEKSEIFDDQFSVERPDGSNFTLKIRSTKLEDSAMYFCASSPQISYNEQFFGPGTRLTVL.

The chain recombines TRBV7-9 with TRBJ1-1; D not resolved. The length of the CDR3 is 13 residues. Germline lookup yields CDR1 SEHNR and CDR2 FQNEAQ (reference sequence). Trimming pared 5 bases from V and 3 bases from J, leaving 10 bases between. DNA for the CDR3: TGTGCCAGCAGCCTCGGGTCCTACACTGAAGCTTTCTTT. It specifies CASSLGSYTEAFF.